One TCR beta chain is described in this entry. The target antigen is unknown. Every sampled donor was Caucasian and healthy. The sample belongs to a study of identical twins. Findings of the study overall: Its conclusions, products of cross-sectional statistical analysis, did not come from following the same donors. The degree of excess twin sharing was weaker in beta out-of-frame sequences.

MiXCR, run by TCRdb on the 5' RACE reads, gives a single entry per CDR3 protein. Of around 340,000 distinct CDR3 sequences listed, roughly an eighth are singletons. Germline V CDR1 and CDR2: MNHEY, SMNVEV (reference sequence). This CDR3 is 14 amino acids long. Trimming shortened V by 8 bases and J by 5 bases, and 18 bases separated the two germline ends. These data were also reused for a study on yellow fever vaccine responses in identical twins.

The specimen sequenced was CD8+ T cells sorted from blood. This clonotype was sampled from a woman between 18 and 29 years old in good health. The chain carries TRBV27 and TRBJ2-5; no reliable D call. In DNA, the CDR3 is TGTGCCAGCTCTTTGCTTCCCCAAGGGGAGACCCAGTACTTC. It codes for CASSLLPQGETQYF.